A selection of T cell receptor beta chains follows, all from one sample in a study of blood T cell repertoires in COVID-19. Here immunoSEQ multiplex PCR was the method, and the copy in TCRdb shows in-frame clones only, minus some. The sample carries some 300,000 clones, 88% recorded once. Sequencing was performed on PBMCs or T cells enriched from blood (not recorded which). Receptor source: a woman aged 25 to 39 who had recovered from COVID-19. Both conserved end residues are part of each CDR3. The order of the fields is V gene, D gene, J gene, clone size, CDR3 protein, CDR3 DNA. The D gene is left open where the match is weak. Expanded clones are given a class, and other clones once, few, many or no size at all.

>TRBV18|NA|TRBJ1-2|NA
CASSPEFGAGNYGYTF
TGTGCCAGCTCACCAGAGTTTGGGGCTGGGAACTATGGCTACACCTTC
>TRBV30|NA|TRBJ1-1|NA
CAWSVHGVRFTAFF
TGTGCCTGGAGTGTACACGGGGTCCGGTTTACAGCTTTCTTT
>TRBV10-3|NA|TRBJ2-1|once
CAITTGYNEQFF
TGTGCCATCACCACGGGGTACAATGAGCAGTTCTTC
>TRBV9|NA|TRBJ2-7|NA
CASSAAATTDYEQYF
TGTGCCAGCAGCGCAGCAGCGACGACCGACTACGAGCAGTACTTC
>TRBV28|NA|TRBJ2-3|few
CASRPPGVTDTQYF
TGTGCCAGCAGGCCCCCAGGGGTTACAGATACGCAGTATTTT
>TRBV20-1|NA|TRBJ2-5|NA
CSARVSETQYF
TGCAGTGCTAGAGTTTCGGAGACCCAGTACTTC
>TRBV7-2|TRBD2|TRBJ2-5|once
CASSSGLMEGLETQYF
TGTGCCAGCAGCTCGGGACTAATGGAGGGTTTGGAGACCCAGTACTTC
>TRBV11-3|NA|TRBJ1-1|NA
CASNPSGGGFFTEAFF
TGTGCCAGCAACCCTTCCGGGGGAGGTTTTTTCACTGAAGCTTTCTTT
>TRBV5-1|TRBD2|TRBJ2-7|NA
CASSQRIGTNYEQYF
TGCGCCAGCAGCCAGAGAATCGGGACTAACTACGAGCAGTACTTC
>TRBV15|TRBD1|TRBJ2-3|NA
CATSRTLSRTGPLGGTQYF
TGTGCCACCAGCAGAACCCTCTCACGGACAGGGCCACTGGGGGGTACGCAGTATTTT
>TRBV5-1|TRBD2|TRBJ2-3|NA
CASGLAQTTDTQYF
TGCGCCAGCGGACTAGCGCAAACCACAGATACGCAGTATTTT
>TRBV14|TRBD1|TRBJ2-5|NA
CASSRDRGSETQYF
TGTGCCAGCAGCCGGGACAGGGGGTCGGAGACCCAGTACTTC
>TRBV4-3|TRBD1|TRBJ2-7|NA
CASSQGRDRTYEQYF
TGCGCCAGCAGCCAGGGCCGGGACAGGACCTACGAGCAGTACTTC
>TRBV7-3|NA|TRBJ1-1|NA
CASSSQGNTEAFF
TGTGCCAGCAGCTCCCAGGGTAACACTGAAGCTTTCTTT
>TRBV29-1|NA|TRBJ1-2|NA
CSVEDGPGYYGYTF
TGCAGCGTTGAAGACGGCCCAGGGTACTATGGCTACACCTTC
>TRBV19|TRBD1|TRBJ1-3|NA
CASSTGTGYGNTIYF
TGTGCCAGTAGTACCGGGACAGGGTACGGAAACACCATATATTTT
>TRBV24-1|TRBD1|TRBJ1-2|NA
CATSDSPGQVGYTF
TGTGCCACCAGTGATTCACCCGGACAGGTCGGCTACACCTTC
>TRBV27|NA|TRBJ1-1|NA
CASSPERLVEAFF
TGTGCCAGCAGTCCCGAGCGACTGGTGGAAGCTTTCTTT
>TRBV27|NA|TRBJ2-1|few
CASSSGDARYNEQFF
TGTGCCAGCAGTTCGGGGGACGCACGTTACAATGAGCAGTTCTTC
>TRBV5-1|TRBD1|TRBJ1-1|NA
CASSWTGAMNTEAFF
TGCGCCAGCAGCTGGACAGGGGCTATGAACACTGAAGCTTTCTTT
>TRBV27|TRBD2|TRBJ2-7|NA
CASSLLAGGSYEQYF
TGTGCCAGCAGTTTATTGGCGGGAGGGTCCTACGAGCAGTACTTC
>TRBV6-6|TRBD1|TRBJ2-7|NA
CASSIRGQLQSYEQYF
TGTGCCAGCAGTATAAGGGGACAGCTCCAGTCCTACGAGCAGTACTTC
>TRBV12-3/TRBV12-4|NA|TRBJ1-2|NA
CASSFQTVGYTF
TGTGCCAGCAGTTTTCAGACAGTTGGCTACACCTTC
>TRBV28|TRBD1|TRBJ1-1|NA
CASSLHRGGAEAFF
TGTGCCAGCAGTTTACACAGGGGAGGTGCAGAAGCTTTCTTT
>TRBV11-2|NA|TRBJ2-7|NA
CASSSRTVGYEQYF
TGTGCCAGCAGCTCGCGGACAGTGGGCTACGAGCAGTACTTC
>TRBV3-1/TRBV3-2|NA|TRBJ1-5|NA
CASSPFGGAQPQHF
TGTGCCAGCAGCCCATTCGGGGGGGCTCAGCCCCAGCATTTT
>TRBV19|NA|TRBJ1-4|NA
CASSIDGRNEKLFF
TGTGCCAGTAGTATAGACGGGAGAAATGAAAAACTGTTTTTT
>TRBV25-1|NA|TRBJ1-2|NA
CASKTGTRGYTF
TGTGCCAGCAAAACCGGGACACGTGGCTACACCTTC
>TRBV9|NA|TRBJ2-1|NA
CASSKEGGNYNEQFF
TGTGCCAGCAGTAAAGAGGGCGGGAACTACAATGAGCAGTTCTTC
>TRBV7-3|TRBD1|TRBJ1-1|NA
CASSPLPGQGAREAFF
TGTGCCAGCAGCCCCTTGCCGGGACAGGGGGCCAGAGAAGCTTTCTTT
>TRBV27|TRBD1|TRBJ2-7|few
CASSSVGGQGPYEQYF
TGTGCCAGCAGTTCCGTGGGGGGACAGGGTCCCTACGAGCAGTACTTC
>TRBV5-5|NA|TRBJ1-5|NA
CASTVHFLNQPQHF
TGTGCCAGCACAGTACATTTCCTCAATCAGCCCCAGCATTTT
>TRBV7-8|NA|TRBJ2-7|NA
CASSLRAPNSYEQYF
TGTGCCAGCAGCTTGAGGGCTCCTAACTCCTACGAGCAGTACTTC
>TRBV13|NA|TRBJ2-3|NA
CASSLLSGTDTQYF
TGTGCCAGCAGCTTATTGTCGGGCACAGATACGCAGTATTTT
>TRBV5-4|TRBD1|TRBJ2-1|NA
CASSRIGDRGWEQFF
TGTGCCAGCAGCCGAATTGGGGACAGGGGTTGGGAGCAGTTCTTC
>TRBV7-6|NA|TRBJ1-2|NA
CASSLLTEDNYGYTF
TGTGCCAGCAGCTTACTTACAGAAGATAACTATGGCTACACCTTC
>TRBV30|TRBD2|TRBJ2-7|NA
CAWRVSGRALYEQYF
TGTGCCTGGAGGGTTAGCGGGAGGGCCCTTTACGAGCAGTACTTC
>TRBV10-3|TRBD2|TRBJ2-5|NA
CAISEFRGVQETQYF
TGTGCCATCAGTGAGTTTCGGGGGGTCCAAGAGACCCAGTACTTC
>TRBV5-1|TRBD1|TRBJ1-6|NA
CASTQTGVSYNSPLHF
TGCGCCAGCACCCAGACAGGGGTCTCCTATAATTCACCCCTCCACTTT
>TRBV6-1|TRBD1|TRBJ1-2|NA
CASSENNGQGWDGYTF
TGTGCCAGCAGTGAAAACAATGGACAGGGTTGGGATGGCTACACCTTC
>TRBV6-6|TRBD2|TRBJ2-5|NA
CASILAGQETQYF
TGTGCCAGCATTCTAGCGGGGCAAGAGACCCAGTACTTC
>TRBV29-1|NA|TRBJ2-2|NA
CSVWATGELFF
TGCAGCGTGTGGGCCACCGGGGAGCTGTTTTTT
>TRBV2|NA|TRBJ1-4|NA
CASRPQGATNEKLFF
TGTGCCAGCAGACCACAGGGTGCAACTAATGAAAAACTGTTTTTT
>TRBV3-1/TRBV3-2|NA|TRBJ1-3|NA
CASSQDLRNTIYF
TGTGCCAGCAGCCAAGATCTTCGAAACACCATATATTTT
>TRBV30|TRBD1|TRBJ1-3|NA
CAWQTGGKGNTIYF
TGTGCCTGGCAGACAGGGGGCAAAGGAAACACCATATATTTT
>TRBV6-4|NA|TRBJ2-6|NA
CASSIESGANVLTF
TGTGCCAGCAGTATAGAATCCGGGGCCAACGTCCTGACTTTC
>TRBV5-1|TRBD1|TRBJ1-2|once
CASSFIQGAPGYGYTF
TGCGCCAGCAGCTTTATCCAGGGGGCGCCCGGGTATGGCTACACCTTC
>TRBV5-1|TRBD1|TRBJ2-7|once
CASSLYRGQNEQYF
TGCGCCAGCAGCTTGTACAGGGGGCAGAACGAGCAGTACTTC
>TRBV7-8|TRBD1|TRBJ1-6|NA
CASNTRDRRSSYNSPLHF
TGTGCCAGCAACACCCGGGACAGGAGGAGCTCCTATAATTCACCCCTCCACTTT
>TRBV5-4|NA|TRBJ2-7|NA
CASSLFYRNSYEQYF
TGTGCCAGCAGCTTGTTTTACAGGAATAGCTACGAGCAGTACTTC
>TRBV6-4|TRBD2|TRBJ2-7|NA
CASRLERGADYEQYF
TGTGCCAGCAGGCTAGAGCGGGGGGCCGACTACGAGCAGTACTTC
>TRBV21-1|NA|TRBJ2-3|NA
CASSKEGGSTDTQYF
TGTGCCAGCAGCAAAGAAGGCGGGAGCACAGATACGCAGTATTTT
>TRBV5-6|NA|TRBJ1-5|NA
CASSLARDQPQHF
TGTGCCAGCAGCTTGGCCAGGGATCAGCCCCAGCATTTT
>TRBV7-6|TRBD1|TRBJ2-7|NA
CASSLGDSSGEQYF
TGTGCCAGCAGCTTGGGGGACAGTTCGGGAGAGCAGTACTTC
>TRBV2|NA|TRBJ2-2|NA
CASSEQGNTGELFF
TGTGCCAGCAGTGAACAGGGGAACACCGGGGAGCTGTTTTTT